This T cell receptor beta chain was sequenced in a study of graft-versus-host responses after intestinal transplantation. The study's findings and limits: Recipient marrow showed GvH clones, some seen first in ileum or blood. Maximum circulating GvH clone levels tracked with early post-transplant HvG decreases.

To note about this clone: Its antigen is undetermined.

The V and J ends lost 3 bases and 8 bases, in that order; junction bases with no gene match: 16. The CDR3 has 16 residues. Germline V gene sequence: CDR1 SGHRS, CDR2 YFSETQ. Only in-frame clones appear in the TCRdb table, and some are missing; sequencing was by immunoSEQ multiplex PCR. The repertoire holds nearly 90,000 clones, with 75% to 90% as singletons. The material was unstimulated CD8+ T cells sorted from spleen or lymph node cells, obtained before intestinal transplant. The TCR originated in a human donor who received an intestinal transplant. The rearrangement uses TRBV5-1 and TRBJ1-2; 7 nucleotides agree with TRBD1. The CDR3 region is CASSSSGTVFLYGYTF. The CDR3 nucleotides read TGCGCCAGCAGCTCTTCCGGGACAGTCTTTCTATACGGCTACACCTTC.